The 16 T cell receptor beta chains listed next were all sequenced from one sample in a study of blood T cell repertoires in COVID-19. TCRdb's table, derived via immunoSEQ multiplex PCR, lists solely in-frame clones and lacks some. The table lists about 130,000 clones, under 95% of them singletons. Source material: peripheral blood. The receptors originated from a man aged 45-60 years with active COVID-19.

The chain uses TRBV6-5 and TRBJ2-7; D ambiguous. From germline, CDR1 is MNHEY and CDR2 SVGAGI. The CDR3 sequence is 14 residues long. V shed 2 bases and J shed 3 bases, with 11 bases lying between them. CDR3 loop: CASSYEVRSYEQYF. The DNA for the CDR3 is TGTGCCAGCAGTTACGAGGTCAGAAGCTACGAGCAGTACTTC.

V is TRBV5-1 and J is TRBJ2-1; D is unresolved. CDR1 is SGHRS and CDR2 is YFSETQ in the germline V gene. The V end was cut by 0 bases, the J end by 0 bases, with 7 bases between. There are 15 residues in the CDR3. CDR3 nucleotide sequence: TGCGCCAGCAGCTTGGGTGCTAGCTCCTACAATGAGCAGTTCTTC. This encodes CASSLGASSYNEQFF.

The chain is built from TRBV27 and TRBJ2-7; 13 nucleotides agree with TRBD2. Germline assignment: CDR1 MNHEY and CDR2 SMNVEV (reference sequence). The J segment lost 7 bases and the V segment lost 6 bases, leaving 6 bases of the junction unmatched. CDR3 length equals 14 residues. Written as DNA, the CDR3 is TGTGCCAGCAGATCCGGACTAGCGGGGGTGGAGCAGTACTTC. Protein: CASRSGLAGVEQYF.

The chain carries TRBV7-9 and TRBJ1-6, with 9 nucleotides matching TRBD1. CDR3 length equals 15 residues. In germline, CDR1 is SEHNR, CDR2 FQNEAQ (reference sequence). Unmatched junction bases numbered 6, after V lost 4 bases and J lost 8 bases. The CDR3: CASSSRDRADSPLHF. The CDR3 DNA follows: TGTGCCAGCAGCTCCCGGGACAGGGCGGATTCACCCCTCCACTTT.

The genes are TRBV3-1 (or the pseudogene TRBV3-2) and TRBJ1-4, with a weak D call TRBD1 (6 bases). This CDR3 has 15 amino acids. Looked up from germline, CDR1 is LGHDT and CDR2 is YNNKEL (reference sequence). Trimming stripped 4 bases from V and 8 bases from J, with 17 bases between. CDR3 DNA sequence: TGTGCCAGCAGCCCCCAAGGGGGATATAGCGAAAAACTGTTTTTT. This translates into CASSPQGGYSEKLFF.

A single count supports this clone. The chain has TRBV2 and TRBJ2-7, with 8 bases matching TRBD2. This CDR3 has 17 residues. V lost 6 bases and J lost 4; bases outside the gene matches: 17. CDR1 is SNHLY and CDR2 is FYNNEI in the germline V gene. CDR3 sequence reads: CASSESPPLGGGYEQYF. DNA of the CDR3: TGTGCCAGCAGCGAAAGTCCCCCGTTGGGCGGGGGGTACGAGCAGTACTTC.

The genes are TRBV12-3 or TRBV12-4 and TRBJ1-1; D possibly corresponds to TRBD1 (5 bases). The V and J ends lost 5 bases and 1 base respectively, with 8 bases between them. The CDR3 totals 13 residues. CDR3 loop: CASSQTANTEAFF. CDR3 bases: TGTGCCAGCAGTCAGACAGCGAACACTGAAGCTTTCTTT.

V gene TRBV29-1 combines with J gene TRBJ2-2; D remains unclear. Germline CDR1 SQVTM, CDR2 ANQGSEA. The CDR3 has 12 residues. Trimming shortened V by 3 bases and J by 3 bases, and 5 bases separated the two germline ends. This CDR3 reads CSVERYTGELFF. CDR3 DNA sequence: TGCAGCGTTGAGCGGTACACCGGGGAGCTGTTTTTT.

The rearrangement joins TRBV29-1 to TRBJ2-3, with D uncertain. There are 12 residues in the CDR3. Looked up from germline, CDR1 is SQVTM and CDR2 is ANQGSEA. Between the trimmed V and J ends, which lost 4 bases and 5 bases, there was a span of 10 bases. This CDR3 is CSVAWAGDTQYF. DNA of the CDR3: TGCAGCGTTGCTTGGGCCGGAGATACGCAGTATTTT.

There are a few counts of this clone. The chain couples TRBV27 to TRBJ2-1; a possible D gene is TRBD1 (7 bases). Germline assignment: CDR1 MNHEY and CDR2 SMNVEV (reference sequence). This CDR3 is 13 amino acids long. Trimming took 6 bases from V and 8 from J, leaving 14 bases between them. Here the CDR3 reads CASSVQGGDEQFF. The CDR3 DNA sequence: TGTGCCAGCAGCGTTCAGGGGGGCGATGAGCAGTTCTTC.

The V and J genes are TRBV2 and TRBJ1-3; 7 nucleotides match TRBD1. The germline CDR1 and CDR2 sequences are SNHLY and FYNNEI. This CDR3 is built from 16 residues. V was clipped by 2 bases and J by 4 bases; unmatched bases: 8. The CDR3 sequence is CASSEYGTAGGNTIYF. The CDR3 DNA sequence: TGTGCCAGCAGTGAATACGGGACAGCAGGAGGAAACACCATATATTTT.

The chain carries TRBV30 and TRBJ2-1, with D possibly TRBD1 on 5 matching bases. Germline lookup yields CDR1 GTSNPN and CDR2 SVGIG (reference sequence). CDR3 size: 18 residues. The V end lost 2 bases, the J end lost 3 bases, and 23 bases lay between the germline ends. The CDR3 sequence: CAWSKSRKFSRGYNEQFF. CDR3 DNA sequence: TGTGCCTGGAGTAAATCTCGAAAATTTAGTAGGGGCTACAATGAGCAGTTCTTC.

This chain uses TRBV24-1 with TRBJ2-3; D possibly corresponds to TRBD2 (6 bases). The CDR3 has 14 amino acids. V gave up 2 bases and J gave up 2 bases, with 7 bases separating them. CDR1 KGHDR and CDR2 SFDVKD come from the germline V gene. The CDR3 bases are TGTGCCACCAGTGATTGGACTAACACAGATACGCAGTATTTT. Protein: CATSDWTNTDTQYF.

The chain recombines TRBV19 with TRBJ1-6; D is uncertain. The germline V gene has CDR1 LNHDA and CDR2 SQIVND (reference sequence). V lost 4 bases to trimming and J lost 9 bases, with 16 bases between them. The CDR3 has 15 amino acids. In DNA, the CDR3 is TGTGCCAGTAGTACTGCGACATCTCTGGCTTCACCCCTCCACTTT. Amino acid sequence: CASSTATSLASPLHF.

The V and J genes are TRBV3-1 (or the pseudogene TRBV3-2) and TRBJ2-3; no definite D call. This CDR3 is 15 amino acids long. The germline V and J ends were trimmed by 0 bases and 0 bases, with 7 bases remaining between them. Germline lookup yields CDR1 LGHDT and CDR2 YNNKEL (reference sequence). The CDR3 region has the DNA TGTGCCAGCAGCCAAGACTTCCTTAGCACAGATACGCAGTATTTT. Encoded protein: CASSQDFLSTDTQYF.

J is TRBJ2-5 and V is TRBV9, with TRBD2 identical over 9 bases. Germline-derived CDR1 and CDR2 are SGDLS and YYNGEE. This CDR3 has 16 amino acids. The V segment lost 0 bases and the J segment 5 bases; nucleotides outside the gene matches: 8. The CDR3 loop is CASSVGSSGGPETQYF. The CDR3 DNA sequence: TGTGCCAGCAGCGTAGGATCGAGCGGGGGGCCGGAGACCCAGTACTTC. Based on the CDR3 plus reference TRBV9 and TRBJ2-5, the full variable domain is DSGVTQTPKHLITATGQRVTLRCSPRSGDLSVYWYQQSLDQGLQFLIQYYNGEERAKGNILERFSAQQFPDLHSELNLSSLELGDSALYFCASSVGSSGGPETQYFGPGTRLLVL.